A selection of T cell receptor beta chains follows, all from one sample in a study of blood T cell repertoires in COVID-19. Data came from immunoSEQ multiplex PCR; TCRdb stores just in-frame clones and leaves some out. There are 130,000 to 150,000 clones in the sample; roughly 79% occur only once, and over 8.5% lies in the top ten. Input material: peripheral blood. Receptors were obtained from a man aged 45 to 65 with active or convalescent COVID-19. The conserved cysteine and the conserved F or W are not part of the CDR3 here.

V gene	J gene	CDR3 length	CDR3 protein
TRBV29-1	TRBJ2-1	13	SVAVSGGVKNEQF
TRBV6-5	TRBJ1-2	13	ASNPGGTGVYGYT
TRBV27	TRBJ1-5	14	ASSSLRGAGREPQH
TRBV28	TRBJ2-1	13	ASSPQTSVGFEQF
TRBV9	TRBJ2-5	15	ASSPHWTSGSLETQY
TRBV12-3/TRBV12-4	TRBJ2-7	10	ASSLGTREQY
TRBV6-5	TRBJ1-5	13	ASSTGQGGNQPQH
TRBV24-1	TRBJ2-5	13	ATSKPLGAGETQY
TRBV6-5	TRBJ2-2	13	ASSYGQGKTGELF
TRBV7-2	TRBJ2-4	12	ASRPGGAWDIQY
TRBV6-5	TRBJ2-5	11	ASSTGGSETQY
TRBV25-1	TRBJ2-3	14	ASSDPGRGPTDTQY
TRBV18	TRBJ2-5	11	ASSRAIQETQY
TRBV7-3	TRBJ2-7	11	ASSPTGAGEQY
TRBV9	TRBJ2-7	12	ASSPSGQPYEQY
TRBV11-2	TRBJ2-1	16	ASRTDRVWGDRYNEQF
TRBV19	TRBJ2-5	13	ASSSSGSSQETQY
TRBV11-2	TRBJ2-1	13	ASSFSGRVGNEQF
TRBV21-1	TRBJ1-2	16	ASTPGQGGLLVPYGYT
TRBV27	TRBJ2-7	11	ASSLLNGYEQY
TRBV6-6	TRBJ1-6	13	ASSYSRQGNSPLH
TRBV30	TRBJ1-2	12	AWSVNSANYGYT
TRBV5-1	TRBJ1-3	12	ASSLVSERNTIY
TRBV6-1	TRBJ1-5	13	ASSEVSLSNQPQH
TRBV7-9	TRBJ2-7	10	ASSLELSGSI
TRBV28	TRBJ1-1	12	ASRPTGQGFEAF
TRBV28	TRBJ1-5	14	ASSLLPPSGDQPQH
TRBV29-1	TRBJ1-6	11	SAQGAGNSPLH
TRBV15	TRBJ2-6	15	ATSREQFYSGANVLT
TRBV27	TRBJ2-2	12	ASSVVSNTGELF
TRBV9	TRBJ1-2	13	ASSVLGDRVYGYT
TRBV28	TRBJ2-3	14	ASTPPFSGRTDTQY
TRBV28	TRBJ2-7	10	ASGGGFYEQY
TRBV11-3	TRBJ2-7	12	ASSERESGYEQY
TRBV6-5	TRBJ1-4	13	ASSPGGGMGEKLF
TRBV15	TRBJ2-7	16	ATSTSLWDGRDPGEQY
TRBV10-3	TRBJ1-2	14	AISPDRGKQGYGYT
TRBV3-1/TRBV3-2	TRBJ2-1	11	ASSQVRGGEQF
TRBV27	TRBJ2-2	11	ASSWGPTGELF
TRBV2	TRBJ2-3	14	ASTEGVSEHTDTQY
TRBV7-9	TRBJ1-4	12	ASSLVQGREKLF
TRBV28	TRBJ2-7	13	ASSLFAGSSYEQY
TRBV29-1	TRBJ1-1	15	SVEDLGAHHMNTEAF
TRBV6-1	TRBJ1-4	13	ASSEVSRTEGKLF
TRBV19	TRBJ2-1	17	ASSIESASGRRSYNEQF
TRBV7-8	TRBJ1-5	15	ASSLEWTAYSNQPQH
TRBV2	TRBJ2-3	13	ASSEGLATTDTQY
TRBV29-1	TRBJ2-3	12	SVTGLAGSDTQY
TRBV7-9	TRBJ2-7	12	ASSVDRGVDEQY
TRBV10-2	TRBJ2-7	13	ASAPEVAGVYEQY
TRBV27	TRBJ2-5	11	ASSPWTSGSLY
TRBV29-1	TRBJ2-2	10	SVRGNTGELF
TRBV30	TRBJ1-2	11	SWTGISNYGYT
TRBV7-9	TRBJ2-7	14	ASSSLPAASGGEQY